This T cell receptor beta chain is from a study of T cells in Graves' hyperthyroidism and ophthalmopathy. Amplification yielded TCR beta CDR3 regions, with RNA transcripts as the source. Initially, a first-round RT-PCR of the TCR CDR3 employed the HTBI primer set. One entry per CDR3 protein, called by TCRdb with MiXCR from the multiplex PCR reads. The sample has around 340,000 distinct CDR3 sequences, 15% to 20% seen once. Trimming stripped 4 bases from V and 6 bases from J, with 15 bases between. Germline V gene data show CDR1 as SGHAT and CDR2 as FQNNGV. The CDR3 is made up of 14 amino acids. This clonotype has ten or more counts. Its specificity is not known. General study findings and limits: Classification by a 13 V-J model distinguished ophthalmopathy from stable hyperthyroidism.

When hyperthyroidism was first diagnosed, the blood sample was taken, preceding any ophthalmopathy symptoms. More than 9.5 ml fresh peripheral blood yielded the PBMCs. The source of this sequence is a woman aged 25-40 years with Graves' hyperthyroidism that later progressed to Graves' ophthalmopathy. Sequencing was carried out using blood. This sequence joins TRBV11-2 and TRBJ1-1; D is uncertain. CDR3 nucleotide sequence: TGTGCCAGCAGCTCCCCCTTCGCGGGCGCTGAAGCTTTCTTT. It specifies CASSSPFAGAEAFF.